This T cell receptor beta chain was documented in a study of pediatric ulcerative colitis. Findings of the study overall: Acute severe colitis showed lower rectal diversity from clonal expansions. Substantially fewer templates came from a couple of patients' blood samples. Blood-rectal clonal overlap within each person was significantly higher in ulcerative colitis patients than controls.

Between the trimmed V and J ends, which lost 1 base and 5 bases, there was a span of 12 bases. Germline lookup yields CDR1 SGHTA and CDR2 FQGNSA. CDR3 length equals 14 residues. As to this clone: Its antigen remains unknown.

Libraries were prepared by immunoSEQ multiplex PCR; TCRdb keeps only in-frame clonotypes and omits some of them. Among 55,000 to 75,000 clones listed, about nine tenths were seen once. This receptor was obtained from a boy aged 10-17 years with severe ulcerative colitis. The rearrangement links TRBV7-2 to TRBJ2-7, with D tentatively TRBD1 or TRBD2 (6 bases each). The material sequenced was blood. The CDR3 nucleotides read TGTGCCAGCAGCTTAGGGGGGGCTTGGGACGAGCAGTACTTC. Its translation: CASSLGGAWDEQYF.